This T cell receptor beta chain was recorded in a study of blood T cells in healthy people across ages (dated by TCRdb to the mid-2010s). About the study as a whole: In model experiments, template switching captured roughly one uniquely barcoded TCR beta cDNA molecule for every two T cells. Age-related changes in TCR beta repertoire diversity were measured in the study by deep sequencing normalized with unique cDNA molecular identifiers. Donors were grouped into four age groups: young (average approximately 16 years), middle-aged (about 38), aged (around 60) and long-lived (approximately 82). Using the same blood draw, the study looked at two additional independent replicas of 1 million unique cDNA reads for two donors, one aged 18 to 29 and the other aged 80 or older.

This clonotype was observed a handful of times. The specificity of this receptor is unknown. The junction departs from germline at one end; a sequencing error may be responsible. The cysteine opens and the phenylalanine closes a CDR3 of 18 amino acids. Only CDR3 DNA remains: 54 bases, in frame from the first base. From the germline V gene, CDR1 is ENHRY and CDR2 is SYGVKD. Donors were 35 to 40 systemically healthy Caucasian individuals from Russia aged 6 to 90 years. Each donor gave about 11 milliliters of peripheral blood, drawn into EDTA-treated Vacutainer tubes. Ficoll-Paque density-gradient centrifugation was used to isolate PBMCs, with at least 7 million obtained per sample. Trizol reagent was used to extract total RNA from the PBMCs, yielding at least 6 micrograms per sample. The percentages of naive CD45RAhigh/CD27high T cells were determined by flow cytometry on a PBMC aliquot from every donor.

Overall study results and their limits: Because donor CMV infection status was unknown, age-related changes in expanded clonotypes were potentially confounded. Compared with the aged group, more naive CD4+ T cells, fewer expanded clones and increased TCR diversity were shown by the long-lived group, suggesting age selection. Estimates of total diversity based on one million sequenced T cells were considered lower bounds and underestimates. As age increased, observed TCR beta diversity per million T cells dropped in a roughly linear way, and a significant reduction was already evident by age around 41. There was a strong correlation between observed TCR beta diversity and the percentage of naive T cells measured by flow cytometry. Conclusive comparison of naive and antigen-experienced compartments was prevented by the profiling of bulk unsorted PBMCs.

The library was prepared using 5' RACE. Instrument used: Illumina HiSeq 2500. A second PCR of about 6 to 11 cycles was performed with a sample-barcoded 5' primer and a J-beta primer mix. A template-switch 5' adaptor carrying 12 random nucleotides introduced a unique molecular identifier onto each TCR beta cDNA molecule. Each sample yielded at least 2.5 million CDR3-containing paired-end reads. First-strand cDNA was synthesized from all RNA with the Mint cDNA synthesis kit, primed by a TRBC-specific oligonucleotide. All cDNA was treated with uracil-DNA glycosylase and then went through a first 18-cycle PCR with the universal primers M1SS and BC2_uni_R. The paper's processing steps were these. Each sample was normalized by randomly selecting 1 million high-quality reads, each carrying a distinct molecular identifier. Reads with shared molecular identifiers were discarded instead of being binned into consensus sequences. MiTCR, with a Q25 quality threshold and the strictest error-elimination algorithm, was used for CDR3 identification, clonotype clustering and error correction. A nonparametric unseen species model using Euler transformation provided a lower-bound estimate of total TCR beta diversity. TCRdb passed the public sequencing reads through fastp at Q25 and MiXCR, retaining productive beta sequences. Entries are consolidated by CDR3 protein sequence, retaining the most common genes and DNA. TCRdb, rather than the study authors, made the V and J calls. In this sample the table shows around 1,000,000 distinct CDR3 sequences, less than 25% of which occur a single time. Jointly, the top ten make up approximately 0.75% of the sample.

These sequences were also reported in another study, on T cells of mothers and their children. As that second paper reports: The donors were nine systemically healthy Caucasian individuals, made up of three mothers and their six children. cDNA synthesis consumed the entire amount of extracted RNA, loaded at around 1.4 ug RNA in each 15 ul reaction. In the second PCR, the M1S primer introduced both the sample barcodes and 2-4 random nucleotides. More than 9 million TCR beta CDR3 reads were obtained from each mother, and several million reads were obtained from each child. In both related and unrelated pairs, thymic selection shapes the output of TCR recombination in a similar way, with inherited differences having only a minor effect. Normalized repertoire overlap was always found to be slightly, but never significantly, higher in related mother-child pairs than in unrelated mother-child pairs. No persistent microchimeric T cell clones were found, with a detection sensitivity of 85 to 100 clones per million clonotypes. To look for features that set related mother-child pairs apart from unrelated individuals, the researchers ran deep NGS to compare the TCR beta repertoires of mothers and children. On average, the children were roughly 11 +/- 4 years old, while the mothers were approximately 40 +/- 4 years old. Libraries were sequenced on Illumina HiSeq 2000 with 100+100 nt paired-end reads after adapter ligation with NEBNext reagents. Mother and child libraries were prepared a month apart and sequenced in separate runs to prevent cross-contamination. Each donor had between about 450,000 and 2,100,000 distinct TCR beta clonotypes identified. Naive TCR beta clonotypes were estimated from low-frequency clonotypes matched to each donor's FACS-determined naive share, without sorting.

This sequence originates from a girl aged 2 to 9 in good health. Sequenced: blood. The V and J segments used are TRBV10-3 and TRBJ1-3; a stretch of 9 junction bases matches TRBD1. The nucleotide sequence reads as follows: TGTGCCACCGCCACCCGGGACAGGGTTAAGTCTCTGGGAAGCACCATATATTTT. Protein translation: CATATRDRVKSLGSTIYF.